The entry below describes one T cell receptor beta chain. This clonotype has at least ten counts. Its antigen is currently not known. Per-base qualities were not stored, and no clone one base away is much larger. There are 15 amino acids in the CDR3, from cysteine to phenylalanine inclusive. The entry retains the CDR3 DNA only, 45 bases that are in frame from base 1. V is trimmed back by 8 bases and J by 5 bases, and the junction contains 13 bases that no gene match accounts for. Stable Graves' hyperthyroidism was defined as no progression to ophthalmopathy during 18 months of follow-up. Hyperthyroidism patients were aged 18 to 65 years and newly diagnosed, with disease duration of less than 2 months. Patients with uncontrolled infections, other autoimmune diseases, pregnancy or lactation were excluded. Diagnoses relied on clinical symptoms, serum thyroxine and TRAb, thyroid ultrasound and orbital computed tomography. PBMCs were separated from approximately 9.9 ml of fresh peripheral blood using Ficoll-Paque density gradient centrifugation. Trizol reagent was used to extract total RNA, and RNA quality was then checked on an Agilent 2100 Bioanalyzer.

The TCR beta CDR3 regions were amplified from the RNA transcripts. The first round of RT-PCR for the TCR CDR3 was performed with the HTBI primer set and the Qiagen OneStep RT-PCR kit. Libraries were constructed in a second round of multiplex PCR, after which size selection and purification were performed. Libraries were sequenced paired-end with 100 bp reads on an Illumina HiSeq2000. Concerning the study's data processing: SOAPnuke was used to process the raw data, removing reads that contained adapters or uncalled bases, had a mean Phred below 15, or lacked an exact match to the constant primer or identifier. High-quality paired reads were merged with COPE v1.2.5, and unique nucleotide sequences were defined as clonotypes. Clonotypes were aligned to IMGT TRBV, TRBD and TRBJ reference segments using MiTCR v1.1. Analysis was restricted to V-J combinations with a frequency above 0.0001, which covered approximately 99% of repertoires. The TCS score was defined as the ratio of F50 (clonal expansion) to E x V (chaos), calculated using BLOSUM62-based TCRdist between CDR3 peptides within each V-J. Welch's t-statistics and random forest reduced roughly 500 V-J features to roughly 13, which were used in a naive Bayes classifier (R e1071). TCRdb trimmed public reads at Q25 via fastp, called clones via MiXCR and kept in-frame beta chains. When rows share a CDR3 protein, they turn into one entry using the most common DNA and genes. TCRdb's processing, not the authors' own work, is the source of the V and J calls. The sample profile shows hundreds of thousands of distinct CDR3 sequences; 14% of them were found once. The ten largest account for more than 8.5% of the sample.

The data stem from a study of T cells in Graves' hyperthyroidism and ophthalmopathy (dated by TCRdb to the late 2010s). A note on the overall study: Peripheral blood samples were taken at the time of initial diagnosis, prior to any treatment. To identify distinguishing TCR V-J signatures, a discovery cohort of around 100 patients was used, comprising some 45 with Graves' ophthalmopathy and around 60 with stable Graves' hyperthyroidism. Whether ophthalmopathy could be predicted prospectively was tested in an independent validation cohort made up of approximately 19 hyperthyroidism patients plus 17 patients who later progressed to ophthalmopathy. The roughly 100 discovery patients were divided at random into training and test sets in a 7:3 ratio. In about 6 Graves' hyperthyroidism patients, the study also compared T-cell repertoires from thyroid tissue with T-cell repertoires from blood. Once sampling was done, hyperthyroidism patients were given methimazole at a starting dose of 30 mg daily, whereas ophthalmopathy patients were given high-dose intravenous methylprednisolone. The paper reports TCR Vbeta CDR3 sequencing of 140 or so peripheral blood samples: 40 to 45 ophthalmopathy, about 75 hyperthyroidism and around 17 progressor patients. Paper-wide results and their limitations: A model built on a 13 V-J signature distinguished ophthalmopathy from stable hyperthyroidism, reaching roughly 88% sensitivity and about 81% specificity in cross-validation and 80%/75% in testing. In validation, the model predicted progression to ophthalmopathy with over 60% sensitivity and roughly 75% specificity, a median of 6.5 months before onset. Most expanded thyroid clonotypes (frequency above 0.001) were also detected in blood, a finding suggesting that blood repertoires may reflect thyroid immune responses. Sample size was not statistically predetermined, and investigators were not blinded to group allocation.

The TCR originated in a woman aged 18-30 years with Graves' hyperthyroidism. The sequence links TRBV12-3 or TRBV12-4 to TRBJ2-3, and 7 junctional nucleotides match TRBD1. The sample consisted of blood. Here the CDR3 is given as CASGDSLGRRDTQYF. The sequence in DNA is TGTGCCAGCGGGGACAGCCTTGGGCGCAGAGATACGCAGTATTTT.